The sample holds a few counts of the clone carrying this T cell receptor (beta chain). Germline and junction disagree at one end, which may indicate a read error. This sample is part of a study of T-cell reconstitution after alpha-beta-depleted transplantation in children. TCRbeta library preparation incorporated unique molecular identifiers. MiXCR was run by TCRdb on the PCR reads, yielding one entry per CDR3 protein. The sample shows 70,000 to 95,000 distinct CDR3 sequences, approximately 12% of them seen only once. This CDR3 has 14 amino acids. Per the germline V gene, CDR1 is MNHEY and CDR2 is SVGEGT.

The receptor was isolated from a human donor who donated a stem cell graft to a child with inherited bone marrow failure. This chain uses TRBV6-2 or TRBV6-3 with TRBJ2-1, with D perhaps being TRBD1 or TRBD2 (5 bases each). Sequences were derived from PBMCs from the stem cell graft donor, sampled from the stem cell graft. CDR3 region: CASSWGLAYNEHSF. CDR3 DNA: TGTGCCAGCAGTTGGGGCCTAGCTTACAATGAGCATTCCTTC.